This record looks at one T cell receptor (beta chain) sequence and its context. Its antigen is as yet unknown. This entry belongs to a study of CD8 T cells in ankylosing spondylitis. Findings and caveats of the study: In synovial fluid and blood from reactive arthritis, some motif variants were previously reported. From matched ankylosing spondylitis synovial fluid, disease-linked clones were reportedly recovered at significantly enriched levels.

TCRdb re-called the 5' RACE reads with MiXCR, one entry per CDR3 protein. The repertoire holds about 110,000 distinct CDR3 sequences, approximately 25% seen once, with around an eighth in the top ten. The V gene's germline CDR1 is GTSNPN and CDR2 SVGIG (reference sequence). The CDR3 covers 13 residues. V lost 3 bases and J 2 bases, leaving 8 bases between the germline ends. The J gene is TRBJ1-3, the V gene TRBV30, with D maybe TRBD1 (6 bases). The sequence was obtained from a male donor with ankylosing spondylitis. The sequenced sample consisted of synovial fluid, either unsorted or a sorted T cell fraction (not recorded which). The CDR3 DNA reads TGTGCCTGGAGCCGGGACACTGGAAACACCATATATTTT. This sequence encodes CAWSRDTGNTIYF.